The clone carrying this T cell receptor beta chain has more than one count but fewer than ten. Unmatched junction bases numbered 11, after V lost 3 bases and J lost 8 bases. Germline V gives CDR1 SGDLS, CDR2 YYNGEE. This CDR3 has 15 amino acids. This sample is drawn from a study of blood T cell repertoires in COVID-19. In the original workflow: By means of reference gene primer amplification, nucleated cell counts were estimated. TCRdb's copy holds only in-frame clones and misses some; the assay was immunoSEQ multiplex PCR. That table gives V, J and clone size, and the DNA gave D and trimming. Among about 200,000 clones listed, 88% were seen once.

The sequenced sample consisted of peripheral blood. The TCR sequence derives from a man between 18 and 35 years old with active or convalescent COVID-19. The V gene is TRBV9, the J gene TRBJ1-3; 7 nucleotides line up with TRBD1. The CDR3 loop is CASSAPGQLLDTIYF. The CDR3 bases are TGTGCCAGCAGCGCCCCGGGACAGCTTTTAGACACCATATATTTT.